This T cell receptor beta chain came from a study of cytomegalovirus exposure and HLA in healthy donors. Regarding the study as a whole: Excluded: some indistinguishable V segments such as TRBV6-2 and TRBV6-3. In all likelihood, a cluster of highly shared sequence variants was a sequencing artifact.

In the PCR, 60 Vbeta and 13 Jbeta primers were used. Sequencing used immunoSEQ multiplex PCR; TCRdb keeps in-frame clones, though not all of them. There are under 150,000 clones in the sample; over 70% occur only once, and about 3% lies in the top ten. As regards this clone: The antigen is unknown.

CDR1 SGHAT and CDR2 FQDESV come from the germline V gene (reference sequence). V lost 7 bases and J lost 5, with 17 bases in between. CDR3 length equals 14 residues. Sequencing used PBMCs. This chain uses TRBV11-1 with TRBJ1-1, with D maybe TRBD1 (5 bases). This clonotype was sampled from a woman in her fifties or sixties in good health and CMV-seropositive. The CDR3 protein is CASTWGVVGTEAFF. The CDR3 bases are TGTGCCAGCACCTGGGGGGTGGTCGGGACTGAAGCTTTCTTT.